This T cell receptor (beta chain) was captured in a study of beta chain features in type 1 diabetes (dated by TCRdb to 2017 to 2018). About the investigation overall: No differences in mean age, gender distribution, total cell number or subset yield were found between patients and healthy donors. Regulatory and stem cell-like memory subsets were isolated from only 8 patients and roughly 8 healthy donors, whereas naive and central memory subsets came from all 30 or so donors. In the study, TCRB repertoires of sorted circulating CD4+ T cell subsets from recently diagnosed type 1 diabetes patients were compared with those of matched healthy donors. Across all samples, approximately 100 million sorted cells were examined, and cell number per subset correlated strongly with RNA yield.

Each donor gave one peripheral blood draw, roughly 0.11 L on average, collected into heparinised tubes. A BD FACSAria II and a panel including CD45RO, CCR7, CD25, CD127, CD95 and CD27 were used to sort naive, central memory, regulatory and stem cell-like memory CD4+ T cells. A purity above 95% was achieved for all sorted populations. PBMCs were isolated immediately by Lymphoprep density gradient centrifugation and stained directly without culture. To minimize batch effects, samples were stained and sorted in pairs, one healthy donor with one patient per experiment. Regarding this clone: Its antigen is not yet known. The sample holds no much larger clone one base away, and base qualities are not on file.

The CDR3 covers 13 residues, taking in both the cysteine and the phenylalanine. Here the CDR3 DNA is all that survives: 39 bases in frame from base 1. Trimming removed 0 bases from V and 5 bases from J, leaving 7 bases between the germline ends. Broader findings and caveats from the paper: PCR might favor shorter templates, but patient and control samples were amplified and corrected together, so any skew would affect both groups equally. A moderate but significant shortening of TCRB CDR3 length was observed in type 1 diabetes patients in all four CD4+ subsets. Naive, central memory and regulatory TCRB repertoires appeared to be more similar among patients than among healthy donors. Fewer insertions and more nucleotide deletions at VDJ recombination sites were observed in patients with type 1 diabetes, implying thymic rearrangement abnormalities. HLA sub-analyses involved small numbers of individuals, so any influence of HLA type on TCRB rearrangement remained unresolved. Because cDNA was sequenced instead of genomic DNA, highly expressing activated cells could be over-represented, though the groups showed no difference in activation or CD3 levels.

All of the isolated RNA was reverse transcribed with the High Capacity cDNA Reverse Transcription Kit, so expressed TCRB transcripts were sequenced. Deep immunoSEQ sequencing was performed on naive, central memory and regulatory T cell samples, with an average of roughly 3.5 million total reads per sample. Sorted cells were lysed in RLT buffer and RNA was extracted with DNase-treated RNeasy Micro or Mini kits, depending on cell number. To prevent cross-contamination, each cell subset was processed individually, whereas patient and healthy donor samples were processed jointly. The immunoSEQ multiplex PCR was used to amplify TCRB sequences from cDNA, yielding 87-bp fragments that span the CDR3 region. Amplicons were sequenced on the Illumina HiSeq platform. As for the authors' bioinformatics: Synthetic template baselines were used to correct PCR bias computationally, reads within Hamming distance 2 were collapsed, and singletons that could not be merged were discarded. Reads were aligned against IMGT to assign V, D and J genes, CDR3 length and insertions or deletions at six rearrangement sites. Within each subset, clonotype counts were normalized to sorted cell number, after which true diversity and Gini coefficients were computed with the tcR R package. Repertoire sharing was quantified using the overlap coefficient calculated on TCRB nucleotide sequences. Out-of-frame TCRB sequences from naive cells were analyzed to stand in for the pre-selection repertoire. TCRdb holds this immuneACCESS table with in-frame rearrangements only. Some clones are missing; in checked studies, unresolved V genes explain under half, and the rest has no known cause. The D gene and trimming were derived from the DNA, and the V and J assignments and clone size from that table. This sample holds roughly 340,000 clones; 10% to 15% were observed only once. The ten largest clones add up to 0.01% of the sample.

The rearranged chain carries TRBV23-1 and TRBJ2-5, with the identity of the D gene unclear. TRBV23-1 is an ORF, and what it does is uncertain. Sequences were obtained from naive CD4+ T cells from blood. The label giving this sample's cell subset or site can be read as: true naive CD4+ T cells. The source of this sequence is a woman aged 18-35 years with type 1 diabetes. The nucleotide sequence is TGCGCCAGCAGTCAATCTCACCGGGAGACCCAGTACTTC. Its coded protein is CASSQSHRETQYF.